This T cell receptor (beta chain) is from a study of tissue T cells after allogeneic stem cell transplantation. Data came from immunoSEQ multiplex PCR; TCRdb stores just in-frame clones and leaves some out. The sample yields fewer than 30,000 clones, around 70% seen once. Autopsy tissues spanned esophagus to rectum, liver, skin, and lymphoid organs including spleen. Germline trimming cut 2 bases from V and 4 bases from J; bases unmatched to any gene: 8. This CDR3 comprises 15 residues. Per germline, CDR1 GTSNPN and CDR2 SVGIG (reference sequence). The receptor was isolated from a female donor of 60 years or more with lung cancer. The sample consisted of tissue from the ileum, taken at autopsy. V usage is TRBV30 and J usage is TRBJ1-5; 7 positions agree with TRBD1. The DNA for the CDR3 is TGTGCCTGGAGTTACGGAACAGGGGATAATCAGCCCCAGCATTTT. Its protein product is CAWSYGTGDNQPQHF.